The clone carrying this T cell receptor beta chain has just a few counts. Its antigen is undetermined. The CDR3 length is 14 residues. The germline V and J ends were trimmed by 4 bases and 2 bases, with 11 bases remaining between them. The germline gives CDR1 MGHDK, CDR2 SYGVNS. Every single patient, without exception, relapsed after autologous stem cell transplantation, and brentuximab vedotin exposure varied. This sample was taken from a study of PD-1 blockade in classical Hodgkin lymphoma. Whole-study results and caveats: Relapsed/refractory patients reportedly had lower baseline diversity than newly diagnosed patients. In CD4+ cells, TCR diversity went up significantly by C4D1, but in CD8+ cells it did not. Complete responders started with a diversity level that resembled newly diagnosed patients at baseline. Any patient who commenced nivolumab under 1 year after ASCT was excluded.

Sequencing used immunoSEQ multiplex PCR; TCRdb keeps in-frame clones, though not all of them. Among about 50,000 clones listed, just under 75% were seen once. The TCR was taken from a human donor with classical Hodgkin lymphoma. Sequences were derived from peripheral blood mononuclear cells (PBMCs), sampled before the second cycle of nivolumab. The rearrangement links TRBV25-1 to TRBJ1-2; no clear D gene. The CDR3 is CASSADPGNYGYTF. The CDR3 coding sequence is TGTGCCAGCAGTGCAGATCCGGGGAACTATGGCTACACCTTC.